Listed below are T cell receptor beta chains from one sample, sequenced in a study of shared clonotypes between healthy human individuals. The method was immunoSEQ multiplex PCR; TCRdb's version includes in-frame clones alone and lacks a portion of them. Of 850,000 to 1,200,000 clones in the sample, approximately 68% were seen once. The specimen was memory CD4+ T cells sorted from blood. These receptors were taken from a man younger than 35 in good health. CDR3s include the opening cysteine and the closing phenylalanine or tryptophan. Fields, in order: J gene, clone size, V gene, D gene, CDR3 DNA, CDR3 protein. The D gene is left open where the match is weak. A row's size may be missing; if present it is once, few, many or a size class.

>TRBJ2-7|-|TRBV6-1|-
TGTGCCAGCAGTGATTCGGGGCCCATCTACGAGCAGTACTTC
CASSDSGPIYEQYF
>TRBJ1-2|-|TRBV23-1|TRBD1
TGCGCCAGCAGTCAAGGAGGACAGGGGACGGGGCATGGCTACACCTTC
CASSQGGQGTGHGYTF
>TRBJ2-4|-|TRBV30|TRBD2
TGTGCCTGGAGTATCAGCGGGAGGAGGAACATTCAGTACTTC
CAWSISGRRNIQYF
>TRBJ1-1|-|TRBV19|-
TGTGCCAGTAGTATGCGGGAAACTGAAGCTTTCTTT
CASSMRETEAFF
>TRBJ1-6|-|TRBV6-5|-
TGTGCCAGCAGTTACGGTAGGGGCTGGAATTCACCCCTCCACTTT
CASSYGRGWNSPLHF
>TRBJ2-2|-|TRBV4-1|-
TGCGCCAGCAGCCAATGGGAGACCGGGGAGCTGTTTTTT
CASSQWETGELFF
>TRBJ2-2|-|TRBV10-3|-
TGTGCCATCGCCGCGGTCCCCGGGGAGCTGTTTTTT
CAIAAVPGELFF
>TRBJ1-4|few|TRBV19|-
TGTGCCAGTAGTATAGGGGATGCAACTAATGAAAAACTGTTTTTT
CASSIGDATNEKLFF
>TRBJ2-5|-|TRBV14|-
TGTGCCAGCAGCCAAGTTCGGGTGGGCGCGGAGACCCAGTACTTC
CASSQVRVGAETQYF
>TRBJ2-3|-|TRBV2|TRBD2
TGTGCCAGCAGTGAAGTGCTAGCGGGGGCTCAAACGCAGTATTTT
CASSEVLAGAQTQYF
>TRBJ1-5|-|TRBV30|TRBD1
TGTGCCTGGAGCCGTCCCGGGACAGGGTTCGGTCAGCCCCAGCATTTT
CAWSRPGTGFGQPQHF
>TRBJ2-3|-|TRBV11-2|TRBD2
TGTGCCAGCAGCTTTCGCCTAGCGGGGACCCTCACAGATACGCAGTATTTT
CASSFRLAGTLTDTQYF
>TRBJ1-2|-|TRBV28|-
TGTGCCAGCAGGCCGAGCGGTGCGTATGGCTACACCTTC
CASRPSGAYGYTF
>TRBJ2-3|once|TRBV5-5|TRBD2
TGTGCCAGCATCGGGACTAGCGGGATCACAGATACGCAGTATTTT
CASIGTSGITDTQYF
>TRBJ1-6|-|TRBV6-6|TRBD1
TGTGCCAGCAGACACCGGGACAGTAATTCACCCCTCCACTTT
CASRHRDSNSPLHF
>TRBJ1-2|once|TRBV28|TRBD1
TGTGCCAGCAGTTCGCCCGACAGGGCAGAATATGGCTACACCTTC
CASSSPDRAEYGYTF
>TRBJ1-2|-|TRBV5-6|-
TGTGCCAGCAGCTTGTCAGGGGTCGCCAACTATGGCTACACCTTC
CASSLSGVANYGYTF
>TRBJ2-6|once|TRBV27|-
TGTGCCAGCAGACCCTCTGGGGCCAACGTCCTGACTTTC
CASRPSGANVLTF
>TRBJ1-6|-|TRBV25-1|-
TGTGCCAGCAGTGAATACCAGGTTTATAATTCACCCCTCCACTTT
CASSEYQVYNSPLHF
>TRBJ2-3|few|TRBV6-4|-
TGTGCCAGCAGTGACCGGTACACAGATACGCAGTATTTT
CASSDRYTDTQYF
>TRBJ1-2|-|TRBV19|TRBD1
TGTGCCAGTACCATGGAACAGGGGAGGACTAACTATGGCTACACCTTC
CASTMEQGRTNYGYTF
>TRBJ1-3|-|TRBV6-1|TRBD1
TGTGCCAGCACCGACAGGGGGGGTCCGGACACCATATATTTT
CASTDRGGPDTIYF
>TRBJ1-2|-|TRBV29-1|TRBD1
TGCAGCTCCAGGACAGGGGAAGGCTACACCTTC
CSSRTGEGYTF
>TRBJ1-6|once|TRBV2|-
TGTGCCAGCAGGCGCGACCTCCTTAATTCACCCCTCCACTTT
CASRRDLLNSPLHF
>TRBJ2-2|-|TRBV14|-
TGTGCCAGCAGCCAAGGTGGCGGGGAGCTGTTTTTT
CASSQGGGELFF
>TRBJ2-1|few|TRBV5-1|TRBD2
TGCGCCAGCAGCCCTGGGACTAGCGTGTACAATGAGCAGTTCTTC
CASSPGTSVYNEQFF
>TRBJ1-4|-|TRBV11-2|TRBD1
TGTGCCAGCAGCTTGGAGGGGCGGGACAGCCCTAATGAAAAACTGTTTTTT
CASSLEGRDSPNEKLFF
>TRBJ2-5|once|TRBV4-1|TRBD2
TGCGCCAGCAGCCATTCGGGGGGGCAAGAGACCCAGTACTTC
CASSHSGGQETQYF
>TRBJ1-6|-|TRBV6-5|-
TGTGCCAGCAACTCACGTGAGGGGAAAAATTCACCCCTCCACTTT
CASNSREGKNSPLHF
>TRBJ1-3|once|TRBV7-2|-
TGTGCCAGCAGCTCCACGCTCGGGACGGCTGGAAACACCATATATTTT
CASSSTLGTAGNTIYF
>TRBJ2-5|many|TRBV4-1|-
TGCGCCAGCAGCCAAGTTCCAGCCCAGTACTTC
CASSQVPAQYF
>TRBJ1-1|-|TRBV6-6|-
TGTGCCAGCAGGCCGGGGGGACCTAGTACTGAAGCTTTCTTT
CASRPGGPSTEAFF
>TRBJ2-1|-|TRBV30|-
TGTGCCTGGAGCGCGGTCGGGGCTTATGAGCAGTTCTTC
CAWSAVGAYEQFF
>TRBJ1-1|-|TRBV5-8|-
TGTGCCAGCTTACAACAGTTGAACACTGAAGCTTTCTTT
CASLQQLNTEAFF
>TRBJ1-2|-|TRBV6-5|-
TGTGCCAGCAGTTATCTAGGGTCGAGCGGCTACACCTTC
CASSYLGSSGYTF
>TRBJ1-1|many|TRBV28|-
TGTGCCAGCAGTTTACCCACAGTCAACACTGAAGCTTTCTTT
CASSLPTVNTEAFF
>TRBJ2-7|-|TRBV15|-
TGTGCCACCAGCAATCGAAAGACAGTGTCCTACGAGCAGTACTTC
CATSNRKTVSYEQYF
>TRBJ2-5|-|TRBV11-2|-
TGTGCCAGCAGTTCTAACCAGAAGACCCAGTACTTC
CASSSNQKTQYF
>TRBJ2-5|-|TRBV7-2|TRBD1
TGTGCCAGCAACGGCTACAGGGGGCGCGCAGGGCCAGAAGAGACCCAGTACTTC
CASNGYRGRAGPEETQYF
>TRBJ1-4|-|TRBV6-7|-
TGTGCCAGCAGCTCCTCTCACAAGACGCCTAATGAAAAACTGTTTTTT
CASSSSHKTPNEKLFF
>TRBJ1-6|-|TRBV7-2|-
TGTGCCAGCAGCTTACCTTCTGCATCGTCACCCCTCCACTTT
CASSLPSASSPLHF
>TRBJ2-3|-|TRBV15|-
TGTGCCACCAGCAGAGGAGAGGGGGGCTACACAGATACGCAGTATTTT
CATSRGEGGYTDTQYF
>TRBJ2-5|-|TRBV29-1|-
TGCAGCGTTGTTTGGGTTGGGGAGACCCAGTACTTC
CSVVWVGETQYF
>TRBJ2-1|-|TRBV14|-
TGTGCCAGCAGCCAAGATCTTAGGGCGGACTCCTACAATGAGCAGTTCTTC
CASSQDLRADSYNEQFF
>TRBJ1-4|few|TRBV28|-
TGTGCCAGCCGAAGGGACGGAGACGAAAAACTGTTTTTT
CASRRDGDEKLFF
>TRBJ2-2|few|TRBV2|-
TGTGCCAGCAGTGGAGAAAACACCGGGGAGCTGTTTTTT
CASSGENTGELFF
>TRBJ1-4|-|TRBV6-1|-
TGTGCCAGCAGTGAAATCTACGACCGGGTTAATGAAAAACTGTTTTTT
CASSEIYDRVNEKLFF
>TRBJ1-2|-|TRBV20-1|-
TGCAGTGCTAGCGGAGGGTCAGGCTACACCTTC
CSASGGSGYTF